The 27 T cell receptor beta chains presented below share a single source sample, sequenced in a study of graft-versus-host responses after intestinal transplantation (dated by TCRdb to 2020 to 2022). Libraries were prepared through the immunoSEQ multiplex PCR assay. Imported from immuneACCESS, the table was reduced by TCRdb to in-frame sequences with V and J called. These copies leave out some clones; in studies compared against another copy, an unresolved V gene accounts for under half, and the cause of the remainder is not known. The sample table holds around 39,000 clones, of which approximately 95% were seen once. Jointly, the top ten make up 3.6% of the sample. The sample in question was PBMCs, obtained 700 to 850 days after intestinal transplantation. All receptors derive from a human patient who received an intestinal transplant, so some T cells may come from the graft donor.

This chain uses TRBV19 with TRBJ2-7, with D possibly matching TRBD2 (7 bases). V was pared by 5 bases and J by 0 bases, with 11 bases between. This CDR3 spans 14 amino acids. CDR1 is LNHDA and CDR2 is SQIVND in the germline V gene (reference sequence). The CDR3 DNA is TGTGCCAGTAGTCACGGGGGGCCCTCCTACGAGCAGTACTTC. It encodes CASSHGGPSYEQYF.

The genes are TRBV6-5 and TRBJ1-3; tentative D call: TRBD1 (5 bases). The CDR3 extends over 14 amino acids. Between the trimmed V and J ends, which lost 2 bases and 2 bases, there was a span of 7 bases. Germline loops: CDR1 MNHEY, CDR2 SVGAGI. CDR3 loop: CASSYGGPGNTIYF. In nucleotides, the CDR3 is TGTGCCAGCAGTTACGGGGGTCCTGGAAACACCATATATTTT.

This chain connects TRBV6-5 to TRBJ2-2, with D perhaps TRBD1 or TRBD2 (7 bases each). CDR3 length: 15 residues. Between the trimmed V and J ends, which lost 3 bases and 9 bases, there was a span of 17 bases. The V gene's germline CDR1 is MNHEY and CDR2 SVGAGI. The CDR3 loop reads CASSYSQGGFRELFF. CDR3 DNA: TGTGCCAGCAGTTATTCTCAGGGGGGGTTCCGGGAGCTGTTTTTT.

Turning to this clone: An end of the junction differs from the germline gene, which may be a read error. The chain combines TRBV7-9 with TRBJ2-7, with 9 bases identical to TRBD2. This CDR3 has 15 amino acids. From germline, CDR1 is SEHNR and CDR2 FQNEAQ (reference sequence). CDR3 amino acids: CASTLAGAESYEQYF. Written as DNA, the CDR3 is TGTGCCAGCACCTTAGCGGGGGCGGAGTCGTACGAGCAGTACTTC.

The rearrangement links TRBV19 to TRBJ2-3; 11 bases agree with TRBD2. V lost 5 bases to trimming and J lost 2 bases; unmatched junction nucleotides: 15. Per the germline V gene, CDR1 is LNHDA and CDR2 is SQIVND (reference sequence). The CDR3 runs 19 residues. DNA of the CDR3: TGTGCCAGTAGTCCCCTAACTAGCGGGGGCAACCTACCCACAGATACGCAGTATTTT. Translated: CASSPLTSGGNLPTDTQYF.

This clone was recorded only once. This chain joins TRBV5-4 and TRBJ1-2; 11 bases line up with TRBD1. CDR1 and CDR2 from the germline V gene are SGHNT and YYREEE (reference sequence). This CDR3 contains 14 residues. V was clipped by 4 bases and J by 6 bases; unmatched bases: 5. CDR3 region: CASSGTGGWDGYTF. CDR3 bases: TGTGCCAGCAGCGGGACAGGGGGTTGGGATGGCTACACCTTC.

Concerning this clone itself: One end of the junction does not line up with germline, which may come from a read error. The chain links TRBV7-9 to TRBJ2-1; 10 nucleotides agree with TRBD2. The germline V gene encodes CDR1 SEHNR and CDR2 FQNEAQ (reference sequence). CDR3 size: 13 residues. DNA of the CDR3: TGTGCCAGCAGCTTAGGGTCTAGCGGGAGATCGGTCTTC. It encodes CASSLGSSGRSVF.

This chain joins TRBV11-2 and TRBJ2-7; D is possibly TRBD2 (6 bases). Germline lookup yields CDR1 SGHAT and CDR2 FQNNGV. Deletions cut 1 base from V and 7 bases from J, with 11 bases between. The CDR3 is 13 amino acids. This CDR3 reads CASSLGGTGEQYF. CDR3 DNA sequence: TGTGCCAGCAGCTTAGGCGGGACTGGGGAGCAGTACTTC.

This clone was picked up a small number of times. The chain is built from TRBV7-3 and TRBJ2-2; no clear D gene. Trimming shortened V by 2 bases and J by 6 bases, and 13 bases separated the two germline ends. Germline V gene lookup returns CDR1 SGHTA and CDR2 FQGTGA. CDR3 length equals 15 residues. The CDR3 DNA follows: TGTGCCAGCAGCTTAGGCCCTCCATCCCCCGGGGAGCTGTTTTTT. Amino acid sequence: CASSLGPPSPGELFF.

V is TRBV5-6 and J is TRBJ1-1, with no clear D. Germline V lookup: CDR1 SGHDT, CDR2 YYEEEE. CDR3 length: 14 amino acids. V lost 1 base, J lost 4 bases, and 11 bases lay in between. The CDR3 region is CASSLRELGTEAFF. The CDR3 nucleotides are TGTGCCAGCAGCTTGAGGGAGTTGGGCACTGAAGCTTTCTTT.

This clone was recorded only once. The gene calls are TRBV7-2 and TRBJ1-4; D remains ambiguous. V lost 6 bases and J 6 bases, leaving 11 bases between the germline ends. The CDR3 contains 13 residues. CDR1 is SGHTA and CDR2 is FQGNSA in the germline V gene. The CDR3 loop is CASSTVSYEKLFF. The CDR3 DNA follows: TGTGCCAGCAGTACAGTATCTTATGAAAAACTGTTTTTT.

This clone was observed once. The chain combines TRBV5-4 with TRBJ2-7, with D perhaps matching TRBD1 or TRBD2 (6 bases each). The germline CDR1 and CDR2 sequences are SGHNT and YYREEE (reference sequence). This CDR3 contains 15 residues. V shed 6 bases and J shed 5 bases, with 21 bases lying between them. This chain's CDR3 is CASNAAGSEGDEQYF. The CDR3 DNA sequence: TGTGCCAGCAACGCCGCGGGGAGCGAGGGGGACGAGCAGTACTTC.

A single count supports this clone. V gene TRBV6-1 combines with J gene TRBJ2-7; D is possibly TRBD1 or TRBD2 (5 bases each). The CDR3 extends over 14 amino acids. V was clipped by 4 bases and J by 6 bases, with 16 bases between them. Germline values: CDR1 MNHNS, CDR2 SASEGT. In DNA, the CDR3 is TGTGCCAGCAGTGGCCCCTCGGGACCAGCCGAGCAGTACTTC. Protein sequence: CASSGPSGPAEQYF.

This clone came up once. This chain uses TRBV6-5 with TRBJ1-2; D not certain. Germline CDR1 and CDR2: MNHEY and SVGAGI. The CDR3 has 15 residues. Trimming pared 10 bases from V and 4 bases from J, leaving 22 bases between. Written as DNA, the CDR3 is TGTGCCACGCGACCGTCGTACAGCGCTCTCTATGGCTACACCTTC. This gives the protein CATRPSYSALYGYTF.

The rearrangement uses TRBV27 and TRBJ2-1, with 7 bases lining up with TRBD2. The CDR3 has 15 residues. Germline CDR1 MNHEY, CDR2 SMNVEV (reference sequence). J gave up 3 bases and V 5 bases, and 7 bases lay outside the gene matches. CDR3 residues: CASSPPSGYYNEQFF. CDR3 bases: TGTGCCAGCAGTCCCCCTAGCGGATACTACAATGAGCAGTTCTTC.

The chain uses TRBV6-1 and TRBJ1-1; 7 bases are a match to TRBD1. J gave up 0 bases and V 5 bases, and 6 bases lay outside the gene matches. The germline CDR1 and CDR2 sequences are MNHNS and SASEGT. This CDR3 has 15 residues. This CDR3 reads CASSPSGTVNTEAFF. DNA for the CDR3: TGTGCCAGCAGTCCCAGCGGGACAGTGAACACTGAAGCTTTCTTT.

The V call is TRBV5-1, the J call TRBJ1-5; 8 positions agree with TRBD1. This CDR3 has 17 amino acids. The junction had 9 bases not matched to a gene; V was cut back by 4 bases and J by 0 bases. CDR1 and CDR2 (germline): SGHRS, YFSETQ. This CDR3 is CASSPGQDTYSNQPQHF. DNA of the CDR3: TGCGCCAGCAGCCCGGGACAGGACACTTATAGCAATCAGCCCCAGCATTTT.

This clone was recorded a few times. The chain uses TRBV11-2 and TRBJ2-7; D gene unclear. This CDR3 comprises 10 residues. The germline V and J ends were trimmed by 3 bases and 6 bases, with 3 bases remaining between them. Germline V CDR1 and CDR2: SGHAT, FQNNGV. CDR3 nucleotide sequence: TGTGCCAGCAGCTTCCGCGAGCAGTACTTC. It yields the protein CASSFREQYF. The whole variable domain, filled in from reference TRBV11-2 and TRBJ2-7, reads EAGVAQSPRYKIIEKRQSVAFWCNPISGHATLYWYQQILGQGPKLLIQFQNNGVVDDSQLPKDRFSAERLKGVDSTLKIQPAKLEDSAVYLCASSFREQYFGPGTRLTVT.

The gene calls are TRBV5-1 and TRBJ2-7, with 9 positions matching TRBD1. Germline-derived CDR1 and CDR2 are SGHRS and YFSETQ. V shed 4 bases and J 5 bases; nucleotides not matched to a gene: 13. This CDR3 is 16 amino acids long. CDR3 region: CASSLSSGTGLHEQYF. The CDR3 DNA reads TGCGCCAGCAGCCTATCCTCCGGGACAGGGCTCCACGAGCAGTACTTC. The full variable domain, its missing parts supplied by reference TRBV5-1 and TRBJ2-7, is KAGVTQTPRYLIKTRGQQVTLSCSPISGHRSVSWYQQTPGQGLQFLFEYFSETQRNKGNFPGRFSGRQFSNSRSEMNVSTLELGDSALYLCASSLSSGTGLHEQYFGPGTRLTVT.

The rearrangement uses TRBV19 and TRBJ2-7; TRBD2 is a possible D gene (5 bases). V lost 3 bases to trimming and J lost 3 bases, with 12 bases between them. Germline V CDR1 and CDR2: LNHDA, SQIVND (reference sequence). This CDR3 spans 14 amino acids. CDR3 residues: CASSMSGRYYEQYF. CDR3 DNA: TGTGCCAGTAGTATGTCGGGGAGATACTACGAGCAGTACTTC. Full variable domain (remainder filled in from reference TRBV19 and TRBJ2-7): DGGITQSPKYLFRKEGQNVTLSCEQNLNHDAMYWYRQDPGQGLRLIYYSQIVNDFQKGDIAEGYSVSREKKESFPLTVTSAQKNPTAFYLCASSMSGRYYEQYFGPGTRLTVT.

The CDR3 coding sequence is TGTGCCAGCAGCGTGTACGGCTCCTACAATGAGCAGTTCTTC. It is translated as CASSVYGSYNEQFF. This chain uses TRBV9 with TRBJ2-1, with D unresolved. This CDR3 contains 14 residues. Trimming took off 2 bases at V and 0 bases at J, with 6 bases between the two ends. The germline V gene encodes CDR1 SGDLS and CDR2 YYNGEE.

This clone has a single count. V usage is TRBV7-9 and J usage is TRBJ2-7; D is tentatively TRBD1 or TRBD2 (5 bases each). The germline V gene encodes CDR1 SEHNR and CDR2 FQNEAQ (reference sequence). The CDR3 spans 13 residues. Trimming took 5 bases from V and 4 from J, leaving 12 bases between them. This CDR3 is CASSLGPQYEQYF. DNA of the CDR3: TGTGCCAGCAGCCTGGGACCGCAGTACGAGCAGTACTTC.

The chain combines TRBV7-9 with TRBJ2-7; D is ambiguous. This CDR3 comprises 13 residues. Germline CDR1 and CDR2: SEHNR and FQNEAQ (reference sequence). V dropped 0 bases and J dropped 2 bases, with 5 bases sitting between them. As DNA, the CDR3 is TGTGCCAGCAGCTTAGCGACCACCTACGAGCAGTACTTC. This encodes CASSLATTYEQYF.

The chain recombines TRBV19 with TRBJ2-7; 11 bases map to TRBD2. The CDR3 covers 16 residues. The germline CDR1 and CDR2 sequences are LNHDA and SQIVND (reference sequence). Losses at the gene ends were 6 bases for V and 5 bases for J; bases not matched to a gene: 12. CDR3 region: CASSANLAGGLDEQYF. The CDR3 DNA follows: TGTGCCAGTAGCGCCAATCTAGCGGGGGGCCTCGACGAGCAGTACTTC.

The chain employs TRBV5-6 and TRBJ2-5, with TRBD2 identical over 12 bases. Trimming took 5 bases from V and 6 from J; bases not matched to a gene: 5. The germline gives CDR1 SGHDT, CDR2 YYEEEE. The length of the CDR3 is 14 residues. CDR3 sequence (DNA): TGTGCCAGCAGTCAAACTAGCGGGAGGCAGACCCAGTACTTC. Its protein is CASSQTSGRQTQYF.

J is TRBJ2-7 and V is TRBV4-2, with no clear D. The CDR3 extends over 13 amino acids. Trimming removed 0 bases at V and 5 bases at J, with 8 bases between. Germline CDR1 and CDR2: LGHNA and YNFKEQ. The CDR3 DNA reads as TGTGCCAGCAGCCAAGAACCATTGAACGAGCAGTACTTC. This gives the protein CASSQEPLNEQYF.

The chain links TRBV18 to TRBJ2-7; TRBD1 might be the D (6 bases). The CDR3 length is 18 residues. Germline loops: CDR1 KGHSH, CDR2 LQKENI. Trimming shortened V by 5 bases and J by 3 bases, and 26 bases separated the two germline ends. The CDR3 region has the DNA TGTGCCAGCTCAAAAGGGTCCGGGACACAGGGTGAAGGCTACGAGCAGTACTTC. Translating it yields CASSKGSGTQGEGYEQYF.